The source of this T cell receptor beta chain is a study of identical twins. The table lists this clonotype with many counts. Its target is unknown. The study, taken as a whole, reports: Surplus twin overlap in beta out-of-frame sequences was less pronounced.

Template switching introduced a universal primer site, and the cDNA bore unique molecular identifiers. TCRdb passed the 5' RACE reads through MiXCR, listing each CDR3 protein once. This table has roughly 490,000 distinct CDR3 sequences, roughly an eighth appearing once. Germline V CDR1 and CDR2: SGHAT, FQNNGV. Trimming pared 0 bases from V and 2 bases from J, leaving 19 bases between. The CDR3 is made up of 18 amino acids. The sample was also linked to a second study, of yellow fever vaccine responses in identical twins. From that second work: Twins' vaccine T cell responses were reported to seem partly convergent and partly personalized.

Sequencing was done on a sample of CD4+ T cells sorted from blood. The chain employs TRBV11-2 and TRBJ2-5; D perhaps matches TRBD2 (6 bases). The TCR originated in a young woman in good health. The chain's CDR3 is CASSLEVSAGFRQETQYF. The CDR3 nucleotides read TGTGCCAGCAGCTTAGAGGTTAGCGCGGGATTCCGACAAGAGACCCAGTACTTC.